The clone carrying this TCR beta chain showed up just a few times. This specimen comes from a study of T cells in Graves' hyperthyroidism and ophthalmopathy. The CDR3 extends over 13 amino acids. V lost 6 bases and J 1 base, leaving 7 bases between the germline ends. CDR1 and CDR2 (germline): DFQATT, SNEGSKA (reference sequence). Patients with ophthalmopathy all had a Clinical Activity Score of at least 3, a NOSPECS grade of at least 4 and duration under 3 months. The PBMCs were sourced from fresh peripheral blood (about 9.7 ml). Amplification of TCR beta CDR3 regions was performed using RNA transcripts as template. Primed by the HTBI set, a first-round RT-PCR was run on the TCR CDR3. Each CDR3 protein gets one entry after TCRdb re-called the multiplex PCR reads with MiXCR. The sample lists about 370,000 distinct CDR3 sequences, about 15% occurring once.

The chain joins TRBV20-1 to TRBJ2-6; D is unresolved. This clonotype was obtained from a woman aged 55 to 70 with Graves' ophthalmopathy. The sample consisted of blood. The DNA for the CDR3 is TGCAGTGCCTACCTATCTGGGGCCAACGTCCTGACTTTC. This codes for CSAYLSGANVLTF.